The following is a T cell receptor beta chain sequence with its context. The antigen is not known. There are 14 residues in the CDR3. Trimming removed 3 bases from V and 3 bases from J; junction bases left unmatched: 2. Germline V lookup: CDR1 SQVTM, CDR2 ANQGSEA. Alongside a J-beta primer mix, a sample-barcoded 5' primer served in a second PCR lasting roughly 6 to 11 cycles. One entry per CDR3 protein results from TCRdb running MiXCR on the 5' RACE reads. The repertoire holds more than 800,000 distinct CDR3 sequences, with 25% to 35% as singletons. This sample is part of a study of blood T cells in healthy people across ages. Study-level findings and limits: Age advanced and TCR beta diversity per million T cells fell, roughly linearly.

Sequencing was done on a sample of blood. This clonotype was sampled from a woman of 80 years or more in good health. V and J are TRBV29-1 and TRBJ2-7; 13 nucleotides line up with TRBD2. CDR3: CSVDGLAGDYEQYF. CDR3 sequence (DNA): TGCAGCGTTGATGGACTAGCGGGAGACTACGAGCAGTACTTC.